This TCR beta chain was sequenced during a study of blood T cell repertoires in COVID-19. Study background: Donors in the United States, Italy and Spain gave samples during acute or convalescent COVID-19.

Original handling: For nucleated cells, counts were estimated from reference gene primer amplification. Assay: immunoSEQ multiplex PCR; the TCRdb copy retains only in-frame clones and omits some. The DNA was the basis for D and trimming; V, J and clone size are from that table. This table has about 280,000 clones, roughly 80% appearing once. Germline-derived CDR1 and CDR2 are LNHDA and SQIVND (reference sequence). Trimming removed 4 bases from V and 5 bases from J; junction bases left unmatched: 4. The CDR3 is 14 residues long. The chain combines TRBV19 with TRBJ1-1, with 10 bases that match TRBD1. What was sequenced was PBMCs or T cells enriched from blood (not recorded which). The TCR was taken from a man aged 40-55 years who had been exposed to COVID-19. The CDR3 DNA sequence: TGTGCCAGTAGTAAAGACAGGGGGCGGACTGAAGCTTTCTTT. This translates into CASSKDRGRTEAFF.